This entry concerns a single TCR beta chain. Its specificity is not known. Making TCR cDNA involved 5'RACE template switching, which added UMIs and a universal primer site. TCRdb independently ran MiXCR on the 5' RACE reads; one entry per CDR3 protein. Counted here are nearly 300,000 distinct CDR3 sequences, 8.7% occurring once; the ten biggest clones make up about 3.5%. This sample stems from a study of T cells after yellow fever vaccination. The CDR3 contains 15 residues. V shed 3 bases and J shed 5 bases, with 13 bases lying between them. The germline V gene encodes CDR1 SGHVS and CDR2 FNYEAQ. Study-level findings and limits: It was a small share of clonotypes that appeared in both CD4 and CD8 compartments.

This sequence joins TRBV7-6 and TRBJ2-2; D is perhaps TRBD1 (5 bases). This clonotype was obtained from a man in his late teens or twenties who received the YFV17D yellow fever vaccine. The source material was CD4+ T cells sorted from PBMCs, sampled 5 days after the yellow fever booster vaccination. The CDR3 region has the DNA TGTGCCAGCAGCTTGGGCAGGGTCGGGACCGGGGAGCTGTTTTTT. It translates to CASSLGRVGTGELFF.